One and the same sample provided the 10 T cell receptor beta chains below, sequenced in a study of blood T cell repertoires in COVID-19. Assay: immunoSEQ multiplex PCR; the TCRdb copy retains only in-frame clones and omits some. The profile shows 150,000 to 200,000 clones, approximately 94% of them singletons. The sequencing sample was made of peripheral blood. These receptors all come from a man aged 25-45 years with COVID-19, enrolled during active disease.

This clone was observed once. The rearrangement links TRBV10-1 to TRBJ1-1, with D hard to call. Germline values: CDR1 WNHNN, CDR2 SYGVQD (reference sequence). The V gene lost 6 bases and the J gene lost 1 base, with 12 bases spanning the gap. The CDR3 has 14 residues. The CDR3 is CASSGGRRNTEAFF. The CDR3 DNA is TGCGCCAGCAGCGGAGGACGGAGGAACACTGAAGCTTTCTTT.

The V gene is TRBV19, the J gene TRBJ2-1; 9 bases match TRBD1. Germline V gives CDR1 LNHDA, CDR2 SQIVND (reference sequence). CDR3 length: 15 amino acids. The V and J ends lost 3 bases and 9 bases, in that order; junction bases with no gene match: 9. CDR3 in DNA: TGTGCCAGTAGTATTAGAGGGACAGGGCGAATTGAGCAGTTCTTC. Residues: CASSIRGTGRIEQFF.

This rearrangement joins TRBV20-1 to TRBJ1-2; tentative D call: TRBD1 (5 bases). The CDR3 loop spans 13 amino acids. CDR1 and CDR2 (germline): DFQATT, SNEGSKA (reference sequence). Trimming removed 3 bases from V and 4 bases from J, with 12 bases in between. Here the CDR3 DNA reads TGCAGTGCTAGTTCCAGGGTTGGCTATGGCTACACCTTC. Encoded protein: CSASSRVGYGYTF.

The V gene is TRBV5-4, the J gene TRBJ1-3; no firm D call. The germline gives CDR1 SGHNT, CDR2 YYREEE (reference sequence). The length of the CDR3 is 14 residues. V lost 9 bases and J lost 0, with 13 bases in between. The CDR3 coding sequence is TGTGCCACCGTTGGTGGGCGCTCTGGAAACACCATATATTTT. Protein sequence: CATVGGRSGNTIYF. Full variable domain (outside the CDR3, taken from reference TRBV5-4 and TRBJ1-3): ETGVTQSPTHLIKTRGQQVTLRCSSQSGHNTVSWYQQALGQGPQFIFQYYREEENGRGNFPPRFSGLQFPNYSSELNVNALELDDSALYLCATVGGRSGNTIYFGEGSWLTVV.

The chain combines TRBV18 with TRBJ2-3; no firm D call. This CDR3 contains 13 residues. Germline loops: CDR1 KGHSH, CDR2 LQKENI. V was pared by 3 bases and J by 2 bases, with 6 bases between. CDR3 sequence: CASSPGVTDTQYF. The CDR3 DNA reads TGTGCCAGCTCACCGGGCGTCACAGATACGCAGTATTTT.

The chain recombines TRBV5-5 with TRBJ1-4, with a weak D call TRBD1 (5 bases). Trimming removed 7 bases at V and 0 bases at J, with 16 bases between. This CDR3 region has 16 residues. The germline CDR1 and CDR2 sequences are SGHKS and YYEKEE (reference sequence). CDR3 nucleotides: TGTGCCAGCTACCCGCGGGCGGGGGCAACTAATGAAAAACTGTTTTTT. As protein: CASYPRAGATNEKLFF. Using reference TRBV5-5 and TRBJ1-4 for the parts outside the CDR3, the full variable domain is DAGVTQSPTHLIKTRGQQVTLRCSPISGHKSVSWYQQVLGQGPQFIFQYYEKEERGRGNFPDRFSARQFPNYSSELNVNALLLGDSALYLCASYPRAGATNEKLFFGSGTQLSVL.

The chain uses TRBV10-3 and TRBJ2-5; the D gene is possibly TRBD2 (5 bases). Per the germline V gene, CDR1 is ENHRY and CDR2 is SYGVKD. V was trimmed by 0 bases and J by 3 bases, leaving 8 bases between them. The CDR3 extends over 14 amino acids. The CDR3 DNA is TGTGCCATCAGTGAGTCCTCGGGGAAAGAGACCCAGTACTTC. Translating gives CAISESSGKETQYF.

The J gene is TRBJ2-3, the V gene TRBV12-5; TRBD2 agrees at 8 bases. The CDR3 sequence is 16 residues long. The germline gives CDR1 LGHNT, CDR2 FRNRAP. The J segment lost 1 base and the V segment lost 0 bases, leaving 3 bases of the junction unmatched. The CDR3 reads CASGLVTGGRTDTQYF. The CDR3 DNA sequence: TGTGCTAGTGGTTTGGTAACGGGGGGGCGCACAGATACGCAGTATTTT.

V is TRBV7-9 and J is TRBJ1-4; no clear D gene. Germline V gene lookup returns CDR1 SEHNR and CDR2 FQNEAQ (reference sequence). CDR3 length: 14 residues. V was trimmed by 3 bases and J by 4 bases, leaving 9 bases between them. In DNA form, the CDR3 reads TGTGCCAGCAGCTTTAGTCGTCATAATGAAAAACTGTTTTTT. This encodes CASSFSRHNEKLFF.

This chain uses TRBV4-1 with TRBJ1-2; 12 nucleotides agree with TRBD1. This CDR3 has 17 amino acids. CDR1 and CDR2 from the germline V gene are MGHRA and YSYEKL. J was trimmed by 2 bases and V by 4 bases; bases with no gene match: 8. The CDR3 nucleotides are TGCGCCAGCAGCCGTCCCGGGACAGGGGGCGAAAACTATGGCTACACCTTC. This translates into CASSRPGTGGENYGYTF.